This TCR beta chain was recorded in a study of patients and donors after allogeneic stem cell transplantation. TCRdb re-called the RT-PCR reads with MiXCR, one entry per CDR3 protein. Altogether 410,000 or so distinct CDR3 sequences are present, 16% being singletons, with the ten largest covering over 6%. CDR1 is PRHDT, CDR2 FYEKMQ, per germline (reference sequence). Trimming pared 5 bases from V and 3 bases from J, leaving 10 bases between. The length of the CDR3 is 13 residues. This receptor was taken from a human donor who was either an allogeneic HSCT recipient or a stem cell or donor lymphocyte infusion donor (not recorded which). It is not recorded whose cells these are; they may come from a transplant donor. V usage is TRBV13 and J usage is TRBJ1-1; D is uncertain. The sequenced material came from blood, either unsorted or a sorted T cell fraction (not recorded which). The CDR3 nucleotides read TGTGCCAGCAGCGCCCGAGGGTACACTGAAGCTTTCTTT. Residues: CASSARGYTEAFF.